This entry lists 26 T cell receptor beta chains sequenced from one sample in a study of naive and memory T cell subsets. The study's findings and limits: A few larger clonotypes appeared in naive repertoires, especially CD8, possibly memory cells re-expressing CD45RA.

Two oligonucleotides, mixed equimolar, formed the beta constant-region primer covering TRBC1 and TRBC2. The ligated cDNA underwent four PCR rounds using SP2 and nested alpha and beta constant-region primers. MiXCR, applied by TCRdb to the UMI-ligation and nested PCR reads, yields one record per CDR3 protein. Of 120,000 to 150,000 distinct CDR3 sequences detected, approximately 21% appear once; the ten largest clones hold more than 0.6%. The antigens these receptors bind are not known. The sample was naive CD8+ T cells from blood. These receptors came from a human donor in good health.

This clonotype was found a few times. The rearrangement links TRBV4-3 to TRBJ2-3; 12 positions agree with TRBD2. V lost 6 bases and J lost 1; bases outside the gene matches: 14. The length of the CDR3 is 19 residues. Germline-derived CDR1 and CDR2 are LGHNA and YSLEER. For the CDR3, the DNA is TGCGCCAGCAGTTTGACTAGCGGGAGAGATCACGTAGGCACAGATACGCAGTATTTT. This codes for CASSLTSGRDHVGTDTQYF.

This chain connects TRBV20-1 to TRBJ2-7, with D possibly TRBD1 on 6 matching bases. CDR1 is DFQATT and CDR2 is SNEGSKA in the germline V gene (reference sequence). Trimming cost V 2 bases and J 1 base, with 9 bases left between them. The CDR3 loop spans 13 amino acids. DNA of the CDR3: TGCAGTGCTAGAATGGACAGTTCCTACGAGCAGTACTTC. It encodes CSARMDSSYEQYF.

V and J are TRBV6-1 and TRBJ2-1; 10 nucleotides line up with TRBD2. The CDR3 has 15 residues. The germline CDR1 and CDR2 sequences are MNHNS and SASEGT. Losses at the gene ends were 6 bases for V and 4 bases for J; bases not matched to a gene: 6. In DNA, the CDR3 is TGTGCCAGCAGGGCCGTTAGCGGGGGGTACAATGAGCAGTTCTTC. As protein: CASRAVSGGYNEQFF.

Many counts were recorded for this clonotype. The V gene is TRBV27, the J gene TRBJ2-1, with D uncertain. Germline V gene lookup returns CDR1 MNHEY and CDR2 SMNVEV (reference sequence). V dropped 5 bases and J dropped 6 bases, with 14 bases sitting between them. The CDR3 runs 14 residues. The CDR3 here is CASSPYLASNEQFF. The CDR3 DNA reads TGTGCCAGCAGTCCCTATCTTGCTAGCAATGAGCAGTTCTTC.

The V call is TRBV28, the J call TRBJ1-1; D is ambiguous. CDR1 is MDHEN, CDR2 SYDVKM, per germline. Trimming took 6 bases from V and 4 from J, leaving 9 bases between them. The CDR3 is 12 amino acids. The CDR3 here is CASRPPSTEAFF. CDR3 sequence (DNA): TGTGCCAGCAGACCGCCCTCCACTGAAGCTTTCTTT.

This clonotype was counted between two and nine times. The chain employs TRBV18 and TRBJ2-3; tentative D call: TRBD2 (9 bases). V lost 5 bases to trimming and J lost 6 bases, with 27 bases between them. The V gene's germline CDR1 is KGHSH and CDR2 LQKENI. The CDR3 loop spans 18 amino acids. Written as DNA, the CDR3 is TGTGCCAGCTCATACCGGAATCTAGCGGGACAGGCCGAGGATACGCAGTATTTT. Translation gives CASSYRNLAGQAEDTQYF.

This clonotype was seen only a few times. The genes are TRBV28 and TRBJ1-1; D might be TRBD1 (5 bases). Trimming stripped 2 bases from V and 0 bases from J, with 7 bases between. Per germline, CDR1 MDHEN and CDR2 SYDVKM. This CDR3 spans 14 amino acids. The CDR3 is CASSLRQLNTEAFF. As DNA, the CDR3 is TGTGCCAGCAGTTTAAGACAGCTGAACACTGAAGCTTTCTTT. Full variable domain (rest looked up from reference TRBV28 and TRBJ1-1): DVKVTQSSRYLVKRTGEKVFLECVQDMDHENMFWYRQDPGLGLRLIYFSYDVKMKEKGDIPEGYSVSREKKERFSLILESASTNQTSMYLCASSLRQLNTEAFFGQGTRLTVV.

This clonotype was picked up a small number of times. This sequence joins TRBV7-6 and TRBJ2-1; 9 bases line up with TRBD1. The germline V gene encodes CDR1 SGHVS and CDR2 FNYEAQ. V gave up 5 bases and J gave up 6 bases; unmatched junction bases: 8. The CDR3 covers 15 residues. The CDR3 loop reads CASSAYRGPGNEQFF. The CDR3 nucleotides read TGTGCCAGCAGCGCATACAGGGGGCCAGGCAATGAGCAGTTCTTC.

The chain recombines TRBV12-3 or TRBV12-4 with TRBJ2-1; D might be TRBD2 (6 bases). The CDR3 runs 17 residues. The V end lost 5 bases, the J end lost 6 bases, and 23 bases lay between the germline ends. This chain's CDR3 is CASSPDRSGRDANEQFF. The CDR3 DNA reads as TGTGCCAGCAGTCCCGACCGCAGCGGGCGGGACGCCAATGAGCAGTTCTTC.

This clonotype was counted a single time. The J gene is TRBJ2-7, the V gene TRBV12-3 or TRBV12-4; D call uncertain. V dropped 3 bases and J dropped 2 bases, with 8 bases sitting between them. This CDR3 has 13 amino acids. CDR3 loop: CASSFLETYEQYF. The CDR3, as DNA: TGTGCCAGCAGTTTCCTAGAAACCTACGAGCAGTACTTC.

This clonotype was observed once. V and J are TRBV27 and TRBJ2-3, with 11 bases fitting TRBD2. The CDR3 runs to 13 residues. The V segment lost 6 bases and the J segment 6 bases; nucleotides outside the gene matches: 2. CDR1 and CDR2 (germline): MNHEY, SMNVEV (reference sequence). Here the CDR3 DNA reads TGTGCCAGCAGAACTAGCGGGAGTGATACGCAGTATTTT. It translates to CASRTSGSDTQYF.

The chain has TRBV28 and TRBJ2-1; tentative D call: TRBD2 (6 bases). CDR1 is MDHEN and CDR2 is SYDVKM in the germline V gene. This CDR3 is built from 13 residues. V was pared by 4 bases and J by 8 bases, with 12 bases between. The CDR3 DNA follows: TGTGCCAGCAGTTGGGGCGGGATCGATGAGCAGTTCTTC. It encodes CASSWGGIDEQFF.

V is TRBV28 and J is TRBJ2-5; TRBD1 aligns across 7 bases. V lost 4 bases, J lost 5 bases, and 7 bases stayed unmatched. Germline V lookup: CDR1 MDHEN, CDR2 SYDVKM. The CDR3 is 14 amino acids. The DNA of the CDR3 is TGTGCCAGCAGTTACCCAGGGGGAGAGGAGACCCAGTACTTC. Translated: CASSYPGGEETQYF. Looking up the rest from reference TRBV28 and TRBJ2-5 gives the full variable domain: DVKVTQSSRYLVKRTGEKVFLECVQDMDHENMFWYRQDPGLGLRLIYFSYDVKMKEKGDIPEGYSVSREKKERFSLILESASTNQTSMYLCASSYPGGEETQYFGPGTRLLVL.

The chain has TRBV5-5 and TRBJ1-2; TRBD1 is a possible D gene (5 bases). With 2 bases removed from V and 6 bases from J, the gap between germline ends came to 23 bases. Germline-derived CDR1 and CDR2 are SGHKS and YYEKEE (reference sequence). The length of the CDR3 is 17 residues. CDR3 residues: CASSFVSSGSLSDGYTF. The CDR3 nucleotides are TGTGCCAGCAGCTTTGTTTCTTCAGGGAGTCTTTCCGATGGCTACACCTTC.

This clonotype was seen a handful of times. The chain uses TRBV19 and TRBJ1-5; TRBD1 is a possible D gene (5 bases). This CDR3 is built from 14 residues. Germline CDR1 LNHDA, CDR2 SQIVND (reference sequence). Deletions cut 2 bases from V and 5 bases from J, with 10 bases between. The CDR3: CASSIQGFDQPQHF. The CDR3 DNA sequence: TGTGCCAGTAGTATACAGGGATTCGATCAGCCCCAGCATTTT.

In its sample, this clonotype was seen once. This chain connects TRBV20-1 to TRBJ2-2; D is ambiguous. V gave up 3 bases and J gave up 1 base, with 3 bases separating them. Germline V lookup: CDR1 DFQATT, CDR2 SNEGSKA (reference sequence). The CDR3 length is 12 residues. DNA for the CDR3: TGCAGTGCTAGCGGGAACACCGGGGAGCTGTTTTTT. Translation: CSASGNTGELFF.

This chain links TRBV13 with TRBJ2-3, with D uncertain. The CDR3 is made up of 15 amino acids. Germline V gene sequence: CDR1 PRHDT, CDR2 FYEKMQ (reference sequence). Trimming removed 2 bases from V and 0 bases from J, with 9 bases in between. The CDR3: CASSLTTWSTDTQYF. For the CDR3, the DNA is TGTGCCAGCAGCTTAACGACTTGGAGCACAGATACGCAGTATTTT.

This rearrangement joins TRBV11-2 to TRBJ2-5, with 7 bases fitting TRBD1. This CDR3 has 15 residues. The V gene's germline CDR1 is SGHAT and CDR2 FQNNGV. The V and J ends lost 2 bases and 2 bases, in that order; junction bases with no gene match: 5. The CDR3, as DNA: TGTGCCAGCAGCTTACTCCGGGACAGTCAAGAGACCCAGTACTTC. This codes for CASSLLRDSQETQYF. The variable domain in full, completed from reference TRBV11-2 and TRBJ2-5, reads EAGVAQSPRYKIIEKRQSVAFWCNPISGHATLYWYQQILGQGPKLLIQFQNNGVVDDSQLPKDRFSAERLKGVDSTLKIQPAKLEDSAVYLCASSLLRDSQETQYFGPGTRLLVL.

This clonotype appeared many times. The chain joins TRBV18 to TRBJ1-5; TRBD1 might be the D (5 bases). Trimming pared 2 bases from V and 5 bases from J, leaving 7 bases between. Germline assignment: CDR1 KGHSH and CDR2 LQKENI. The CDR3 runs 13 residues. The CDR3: CASSPGGYQPQHF. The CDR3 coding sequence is TGTGCCAGCTCACCAGGGGGGTATCAGCCCCAGCATTTT.

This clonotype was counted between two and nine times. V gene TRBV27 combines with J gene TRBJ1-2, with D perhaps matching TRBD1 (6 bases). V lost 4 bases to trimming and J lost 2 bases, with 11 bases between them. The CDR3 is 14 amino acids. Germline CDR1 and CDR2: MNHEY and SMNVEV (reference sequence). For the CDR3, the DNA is TGTGCCAGCAGTTCAGACAGGAACAACTATGGCTACACCTTC. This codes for CASSSDRNNYGYTF.

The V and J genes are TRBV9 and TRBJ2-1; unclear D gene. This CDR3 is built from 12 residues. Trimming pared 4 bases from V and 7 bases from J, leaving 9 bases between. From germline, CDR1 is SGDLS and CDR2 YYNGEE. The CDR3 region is CASSFRENEQFF. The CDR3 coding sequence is TGTGCCAGCAGCTTCCGCGAGAATGAGCAGTTCTTC.

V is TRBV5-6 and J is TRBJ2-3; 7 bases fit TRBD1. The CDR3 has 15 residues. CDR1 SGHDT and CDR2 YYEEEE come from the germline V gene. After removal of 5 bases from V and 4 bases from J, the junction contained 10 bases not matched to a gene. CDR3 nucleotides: TGTGCCAGCAGTTCCGGGACAGCGATTCCAGATACGCAGTATTTT. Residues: CASSSGTAIPDTQYF.

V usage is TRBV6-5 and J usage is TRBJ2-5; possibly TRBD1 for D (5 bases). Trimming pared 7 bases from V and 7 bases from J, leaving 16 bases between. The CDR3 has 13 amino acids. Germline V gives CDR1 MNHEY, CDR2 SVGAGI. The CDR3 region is CASIGGQEWTQYF. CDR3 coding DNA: TGTGCCAGCATAGGTGGACAAGAGTGGACCCAGTACTTC.

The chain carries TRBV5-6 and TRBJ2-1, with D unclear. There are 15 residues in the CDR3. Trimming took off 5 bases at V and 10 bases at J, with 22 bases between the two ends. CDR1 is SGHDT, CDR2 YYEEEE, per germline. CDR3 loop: CASSTPVGLRPEQFF. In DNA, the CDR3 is TGTGCCAGCAGTACACCGGTTGGCTTACGCCCGGAGCAGTTCTTC.

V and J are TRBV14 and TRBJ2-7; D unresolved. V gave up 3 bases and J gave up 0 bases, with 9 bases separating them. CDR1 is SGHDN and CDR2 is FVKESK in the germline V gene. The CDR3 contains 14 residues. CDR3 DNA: TGTGCCAGCAGCCACGACTCTTCCTCCTACGAGCAGTACTTC. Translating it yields CASSHDSSSYEQYF.

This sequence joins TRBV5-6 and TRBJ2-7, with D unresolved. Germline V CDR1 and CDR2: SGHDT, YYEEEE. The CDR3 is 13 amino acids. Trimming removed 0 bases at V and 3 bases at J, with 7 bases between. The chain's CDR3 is CASSLGSNYEQYF. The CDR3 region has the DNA TGTGCCAGCAGCTTGGGGAGTAACTACGAGCAGTACTTC. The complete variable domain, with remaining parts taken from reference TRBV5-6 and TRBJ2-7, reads DAGVTQSPTHLIKTRGQQVTLRCSPKSGHDTVSWYQQALGQGPQFIFQYYEEEERQRGNFPDRFSGHQFPNYSSELNVNALLLGDSALYLCASSLGSNYEQYFGPGTRLTVT.